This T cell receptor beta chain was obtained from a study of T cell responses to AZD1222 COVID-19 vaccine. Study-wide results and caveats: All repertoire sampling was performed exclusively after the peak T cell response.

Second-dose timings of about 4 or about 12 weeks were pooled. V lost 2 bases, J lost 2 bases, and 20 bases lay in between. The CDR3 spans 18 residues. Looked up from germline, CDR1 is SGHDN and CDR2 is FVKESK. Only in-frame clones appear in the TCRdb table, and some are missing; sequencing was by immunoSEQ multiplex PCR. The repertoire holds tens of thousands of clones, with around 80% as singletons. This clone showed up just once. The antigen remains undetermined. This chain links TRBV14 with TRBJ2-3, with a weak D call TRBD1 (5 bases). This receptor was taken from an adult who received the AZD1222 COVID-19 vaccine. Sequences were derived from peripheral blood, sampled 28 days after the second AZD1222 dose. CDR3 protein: CASSQRVHRTRHTDTQYF. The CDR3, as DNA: TGTGCCAGCAGCCAACGCGTCCACAGGACGCGGCACACAGATACGCAGTATTTT. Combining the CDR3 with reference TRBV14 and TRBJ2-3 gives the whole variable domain EAGVTQFPSHSVIEKGQTVTLRCDPISGHDNLYWYRRVMGKEIKFLLHFVKESKQDESGMPNNRFLAERTGGTYSTLKVQPAELEDSGVYFCASSQRVHRTRHTDTQYFGPGTRLTVL.